A single sample gave rise to the 10 T cell receptor beta chains below, sequenced in a study of shared clonotypes between healthy human individuals. Sequencing was performed with immunoSEQ multiplex PCR; in TCRdb, only in-frame clones are kept and a portion is missing. This table has 1.5 million to 2.5 million clones, about 95% appearing once. Terminally differentiated effector memory CD45RA+ cells were left out of the naive CD8 fraction, which was CD45RO-negative and positively selected for CCR7. The sequenced sample consisted of naive CD8+ T cells sorted from blood. These receptors were taken from a man in his late teens or twenties in good health.

CDR3 nucleotide sequence: TGTGCCACCAGCAGGAGGACCTCCGGGAGCGCAGATACGCAGTATTTT. Protein: CATSRRTSGSADTQYF. The chain joins TRBV15 to TRBJ2-3; D might be TRBD2 (6 bases). The V and J ends lost 3 bases and 4 bases respectively, with 17 bases between them. CDR1 and CDR2 from the germline V gene are LNHNV and YYDKDF (reference sequence). This CDR3 comprises 16 residues.

The chain employs TRBV2 and TRBJ1-1; no clear D gene. This CDR3 region has 12 residues. Trimming removed 5 bases from V and 4 bases from J, with 8 bases in between. Germline CDR1 reads SNHLY; CDR2 reads FYNNEI. The CDR3 DNA follows: TGTGCCAGCAGTAATCACCTCACTGAAGCTTTCTTT. Encoded protein: CASSNHLTEAFF. The variable domain in full, with the rest retrieved from reference TRBV2 and TRBJ1-1, is EPEVTQTPSHQVTQMGQEVILRCVPISNHLYFYWYRQILGQKVEFLVSFYNNEISEKSEIFDDQFSVERPDGSNFTLKIRSTKLEDSAMYFCASSNHLTEAFFGQGTRLTVV.

As concerns this clone: Other DNA sequences from this sample encode an identical CDR3 as well. The chain links TRBV9 to TRBJ1-4; weak D call: TRBD1 (5 bases). V was clipped by 2 bases and J by 1 base, with 9 bases between them. Per germline, CDR1 SGDLS and CDR2 YYNGEE. CDR3 size: 15 residues. Here the CDR3 reads CASSVGGQTNEKLFF. In nucleotides, the CDR3 is TGTGCCAGCAGCGTTGGCGGACAAACTAATGAAAAACTGTTTTTT.

This clone was observed once. The chain recombines TRBV10-3 with TRBJ2-1, with D possibly being TRBD1 (5 bases). Trimming left V 6 bases short and J 3 bases short, with 18 bases between. The germline V gene has CDR1 ENHRY and CDR2 SYGVKD. The CDR3 loop spans 16 amino acids. The CDR3 coding sequence is TGTGCCATCAGCGGATCGATGGGGCCTAACTACAATGAGCAGTTCTTC. This sequence encodes CAISGSMGPNYNEQFF.

This clone came up once. V gene TRBV11-3 combines with J gene TRBJ2-7, with TRBD1 identical over 8 bases. Germline trimming cut 4 bases from V and 3 bases from J; bases unmatched to any gene: 5. This CDR3 is 14 amino acids long. Germline V gene sequence: CDR1 SGHNT, CDR2 YENEEA. The CDR3 DNA is TGTGCCAGCAGCTACGGACAGGGTTTCTACGAGCAGTACTTC. Amino acid sequence: CASSYGQGFYEQYF.

The chain employs TRBV29-1 and TRBJ1-2; perhaps TRBD1 as D (5 bases). This CDR3 has 12 residues. Trimming shortened V by 4 bases and J by 9 bases, and 15 bases separated the two germline ends. Germline V gives CDR1 SQVTM, CDR2 ANQGSEA. CDR3 loop: CSVVGGESSYTF. In nucleotides, the CDR3 is TGCAGCGTTGTGGGAGGGGAGAGCAGCTACACCTTC. Supplemented by reference TRBV29-1 and TRBJ1-2, the full variable domain reads SAVISQKPSRDICQRGTSLTIQCQVDSQVTMMFWYRQQPGQSLTLIATANQGSEATYESGFVIDKFPISRPNLTFSTLTVSNMSPEDSSIYLCSVVGGESSYTFGSGTRLTVV.

The CDR3 loop reads CASSPHICHDYSNQPQHF. The CDR3 DNA sequence: TGTGCCAGCAGCCCTCATATATGCCACGATTATAGCAATCAGCCCCAGCATTTT. The V call is TRBV14, the J call TRBJ1-5; D remains unclear. CDR1 is SGHDN, CDR2 FVKESK, per germline. The CDR3 is 18 residues long. V lost 4 bases and J lost 0, with 19 bases in between.

This clone was found once. This sequence joins TRBV5-1 and TRBJ2-3; D is unresolved. CDR1 is SGHRS, CDR2 YFSETQ, per germline. The V end was cut by 0 bases, the J end by 6 bases, with 8 bases between. The CDR3 extends over 13 amino acids. The CDR3 reads CASSLGTADTQYF. For the CDR3, the DNA is TGCGCCAGCAGCTTGGGGACGGCGGATACGCAGTATTTT.

In the case of this clone: Other DNA sequences from this sample encode an identical CDR3 as well. The chain combines TRBV9 with TRBJ2-7; D uncertain. V lost 0 bases and J lost 7, with 8 bases in between. The length of the CDR3 is 12 residues. Germline V gene sequence: CDR1 SGDLS, CDR2 YYNGEE. CDR3 residues: CASSVEGGEQYF. CDR3 in DNA: TGTGCCAGCAGCGTAGAAGGCGGAGAGCAGTACTTC.

The chain carries TRBV28 and TRBJ2-1; 8 bases match TRBD1. V was clipped by 3 bases and J by 2 bases; unmatched bases: 9. This CDR3 comprises 17 residues. Germline loops: CDR1 MDHEN, CDR2 SYDVKM. The CDR3 protein is CASSLQDRVFPYNEQFF. The CDR3 DNA reads as TGTGCCAGCAGTTTGCAGGACAGGGTTTTCCCCTACAATGAGCAGTTCTTC.